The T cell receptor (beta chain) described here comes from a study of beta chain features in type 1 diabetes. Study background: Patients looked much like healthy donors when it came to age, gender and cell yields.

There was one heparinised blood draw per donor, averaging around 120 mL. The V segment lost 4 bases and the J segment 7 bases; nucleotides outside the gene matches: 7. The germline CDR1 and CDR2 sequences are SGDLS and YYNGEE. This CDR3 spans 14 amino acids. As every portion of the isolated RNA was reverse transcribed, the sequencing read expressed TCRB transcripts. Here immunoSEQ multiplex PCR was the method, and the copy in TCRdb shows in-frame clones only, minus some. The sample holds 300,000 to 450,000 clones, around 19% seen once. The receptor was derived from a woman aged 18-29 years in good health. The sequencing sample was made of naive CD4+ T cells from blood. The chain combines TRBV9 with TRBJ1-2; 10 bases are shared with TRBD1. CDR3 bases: TGTGCCAGCAGCCCTTGGGACAGGGGCCTTGGCTACACCTTC. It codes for CASSPWDRGLGYTF.